The 9 T cell receptor beta chains listed next were all sequenced from one sample in a study of tumor-infiltrating lymphocytes in primary liver carcinoma. TCR beta cDNA was reverse-transcribed from approximately 0.45 ug of total RNA. The reaction used a constant-region primer and ProtoScript II reverse transcriptase. Employing slightly modified ARM-PCR, three nested multiplex PCR rounds were run, and these gave rise to the TCR beta libraries. The study ran its first two PCR rounds for approximately 10 cycles each, using TRBV1-TRBV30 forward primers and a C-beta reverse primer. TCRdb reprocessed the multiplex PCR reads via MiXCR and lists one record per CDR3 protein. The repertoire holds roughly 100,000 distinct CDR3 sequences, about 70% seen once, with 9.5% to 10% in the top ten. Each 20-30 mg portion of unsorted bulk tissue served as the source for co-extraction of RNA and DNA. Sample: liver tumor tissue from sampling region 5. The subset was: tumor region T5, tumor centre. All receptors derive from a woman aged 60-75 years with primary liver carcinoma and hepatitis B virus infection.

The rearrangement joins TRBV11-2 to TRBJ2-1, with D unresolved. This CDR3 comprises 13 residues. V shed 7 bases and J shed 6 bases, with 13 bases lying between them. Per germline, CDR1 SGHAT and CDR2 FQNNGV. CDR3 protein: CASNLLLSNEQFF. DNA for the CDR3: TGTGCCAGCAACCTATTGCTGAGCAATGAGCAGTTCTTC.

This clonotype was detected only once. The junction does not match germline at one end; this may be a read error. The chain recombines TRBV28 with TRBJ2-7, with no clear D. The CDR3 runs 11 residues. From germline, CDR1 is MDHEN and CDR2 SYDVKM. CDR3 in DNA: TGTGCCAGCAGTACTCAGCGAGAGCAGAACTTC. Translated, it gives CASSTQREQNF.

This clonotype was seen a single time. A much larger clone differs from this one at a single base, so this may be a read error. The chain is built from TRBV5-5 and TRBJ1-5; the D gene is possibly TRBD1 (6 bases). This CDR3 region has 15 residues. From germline, CDR1 is SGHKS and CDR2 YYEKEE (reference sequence). The CDR3 reads CASSVWTDSNQPHHF. CDR3 nucleotides: TGTGCCAGCAGCGTTTGGACAGATAGCAATCAGCCCCACCATTTT. The variable domain in full, completed from reference TRBV5-5 and TRBJ1-5, reads DAGVTQSPTHLIKTRGQQVTLRCSPISGHKSVSWYQQVLGQGPQFIFQYYEKEERGRGNFPDRFSARQFPNYSSELNVNALLLGDSALYLCASSVWTDSNQPHHFGDGTRLSIL.

About this clonotype: A junction end diverges from the germline sequence, so it may reflect a read error. The chain links TRBV11-2 to TRBJ2-1; possibly TRBD1 for D (6 bases). Looked up from germline, CDR1 is SGHAT and CDR2 is FQNNGV. The CDR3 is made up of 12 amino acids. This CDR3 reads CASSSGVREQFF. CDR3 in DNA: TGTGCCAGCAGCTCAGGGGTGCGTGAGCAGTTTTTC. Using reference TRBV11-2 and TRBJ2-1 for the parts outside the CDR3, the full variable domain is EAGVAQSPRYKIIEKRQSVAFWCNPISGHATLYWYQQILGQGPKLLIQFQNNGVVDDSQLPKDRFSAERLKGVDSTLKIQPAKLEDSAVYLCASSSGVREQFFGPGTRLTVL.

The chain combines TRBV5-3 with TRBJ2-1, with D perhaps given as TRBD1 or TRBD2 (5 bases each). TRBV5-3 counts as an open reading frame of uncertain function. The CDR3 runs to 18 residues. V shed 3 bases and J shed 7 bases, with 26 bases lying between them. CDR3 in DNA: TGTGCCAGAAGCTGCCTACCAGAAGGGACCGACAGACAGAATGAGCAGTTCTTC. Amino acids: CARSCLPEGTDRQNEQFF.

On this clonotype: At one end, the junction sequence differs from germline, possibly due to a read error. This chain connects TRBV11-2 to TRBJ2-1; 7 nucleotides line up with TRBD1. CDR3 length: 18 residues. CDR1 is SGHAT and CDR2 is FQNNGV in the germline V gene. The CDR3 loop reads CASSLRGPGRSSYNEQFF. In DNA, the CDR3 is TGTGCCAGCAGTTTAAGGGGGCCAGGACGGAGCTCCTACAATGAACAGTTCTTC. Based on the CDR3 plus reference TRBV11-2 and TRBJ2-1, the full variable domain is EAGVAQSPRYKIIEKRQSVAFWCNPISGHATLYWYQQILGQGPKLLIQFQNNGVVDDSQLPKDRFSAERLKGVDSTLKIQPAKLEDSAVYLCASSLRGPGRSSYNEQFFGPGTRLTVL.

Regarding this clonotype: The junction does not match germline at one end; this may be a read error. The chain links TRBV29-1 to TRBJ1-4, with D tentatively TRBD1 (5 bases). Germline V gene sequence: CDR1 SQVTM, CDR2 ANQGSEA. This CDR3 spans 15 amino acids. The CDR3 loop reads CSVRIQGRRNEKLFF. For the CDR3, the DNA is TGCAGCGTTCGCATCCAGGGACGGAGAAATGAAAAACTGTTCTTT.

A word on this clonotype: A much larger clone sits a single nucleotide away, making a read error possible. This rearrangement joins TRBV12-3 or TRBV12-4 to TRBJ2-2; TRBD2 matches 14 bases. The CDR3 loop spans 17 amino acids. The CDR3 nucleotides read TGTGTCAGCAGTTTATGGGGGACTAGCGGGGGTACCGGGGAGCTGTTTTTT. Translation gives CVSSLWGTSGGTGELFF.

This chain uses TRBV6-5 with TRBJ1-5; D is uncertain. This CDR3 spans 18 amino acids. V lost 0 bases to trimming and J lost 4 bases, with 19 bases between them. In germline, CDR1 is MNHEY, CDR2 SVGAGI. The chain's CDR3 is CASSYSLGSPIPNQPQHF. The CDR3 DNA follows: TGTGCCAGCAGTTACTCCCTCGGGTCCCCAATCCCTAATCAGCCCCAGCATTTT.